The entry that follows covers one TCR beta chain sequence. Its antigen remains unidentified. CD8+ and CD4+ blood T cells underwent TCR beta sequencing. The TEMRA cells underwent FACS enrichment, while the CD8+ and CD4+ T cells underwent negative isolation. Random-hexamer reverse transcription was applied to roughly 0.5 to 1 ug RNA. An immunoSEQ multiplex PCR amplified TCR beta CDR3 over 54 Vbeta and 13 Jbeta. TCRdb used MiXCR to reprocess the immunoSEQ multiplex PCR reads, holding one entry per CDR3 protein. The table shows a few hundred thousand distinct CDR3 sequences, with 70% to 90% occurring only once. This specimen belongs to a study of CD8 T cells in Susac syndrome. Points from the study as a whole: Only a relatively small number of individuals were included in the TCR sequencing and HLA analysis.

The CDR3 spans 12 residues. V dropped 8 bases and J dropped 4 bases, with 9 bases sitting between them. From germline, CDR1 is MDHEN and CDR2 SYDVKM. Sequencing was performed on CD8+ T cells from PBMCs. This clonotype was sampled from a human donor with multiple sclerosis. The genes are TRBV28 and TRBJ2-1, with D perhaps matching TRBD2 (5 bases). The CDR3 spells CASREGYNEQFF. CDR3 bases: TGTGCCAGCCGAGAGGGTTACAATGAGCAGTTCTTC.